The clone carrying this T cell receptor beta chain was detected only a few times. Russia was home to the donors, healthy Caucasian individuals aged 6 to 90. Next came a second PCR, run for 7 to 11 cycles, which used a sample-barcoded 5' primer along with a J-beta primer mix. TCRdb reanalysed the 5' RACE reads using MiXCR and keeps one entry per CDR3 protein. Altogether 1.5 million to 2 million distinct CDR3 sequences are present, roughly 28% being singletons, with the ten largest covering about 8%. The source of the sample is a study of blood T cells in healthy people across ages. This CDR3 comprises 15 residues. The V gene's germline CDR1 is SGHRS and CDR2 YFSETQ. The ends were cut back, 3 bases at V and 13 bases at J, with 23 bases in the middle.

The sample was blood. This chain uses TRBV5-1 with TRBJ2-4, with D perhaps matching TRBD1 (6 bases). The sequence was collected from a woman under 40 in good health. CDR3 DNA: TGCGCCAGCAGCTGGGCAGACGGGACATTCGGTGAGCAGTACTTC. Its translation: CASSWADGTFGEQYF.